This T cell receptor (beta chain) was obtained from a study of shared clonotypes between healthy human individuals. A few counts support this clone. Positive CCR7 selection of CD45RO-negative cells yielded the naive CD8 cells, and terminally differentiated effector memory CD45RA+ cells were excluded. CDR3 length equals 13 residues. Trimming stripped 6 bases from V and 1 base from J, with 10 bases between. The germline CDR1 and CDR2 sequences are MNHEY and SMNVEV (reference sequence). Sequencing was performed with immunoSEQ multiplex PCR; in TCRdb, only in-frame clones are kept and a portion is missing. The sample includes 500,000 to 700,000 clones, approximately 95% of them seen just once.

The chain links TRBV27 to TRBJ2-7; TRBD2 might be the D (6 bases). Sequencing was performed on naive CD8+ T cells sorted from blood. The TCR originated in a woman aged 25 to 39 in good health. The CDR3 reads CASRDGTSYEQYF. In DNA, the CDR3 is TGTGCCAGCAGGGACGGGACTTCCTACGAGCAGTACTTC.